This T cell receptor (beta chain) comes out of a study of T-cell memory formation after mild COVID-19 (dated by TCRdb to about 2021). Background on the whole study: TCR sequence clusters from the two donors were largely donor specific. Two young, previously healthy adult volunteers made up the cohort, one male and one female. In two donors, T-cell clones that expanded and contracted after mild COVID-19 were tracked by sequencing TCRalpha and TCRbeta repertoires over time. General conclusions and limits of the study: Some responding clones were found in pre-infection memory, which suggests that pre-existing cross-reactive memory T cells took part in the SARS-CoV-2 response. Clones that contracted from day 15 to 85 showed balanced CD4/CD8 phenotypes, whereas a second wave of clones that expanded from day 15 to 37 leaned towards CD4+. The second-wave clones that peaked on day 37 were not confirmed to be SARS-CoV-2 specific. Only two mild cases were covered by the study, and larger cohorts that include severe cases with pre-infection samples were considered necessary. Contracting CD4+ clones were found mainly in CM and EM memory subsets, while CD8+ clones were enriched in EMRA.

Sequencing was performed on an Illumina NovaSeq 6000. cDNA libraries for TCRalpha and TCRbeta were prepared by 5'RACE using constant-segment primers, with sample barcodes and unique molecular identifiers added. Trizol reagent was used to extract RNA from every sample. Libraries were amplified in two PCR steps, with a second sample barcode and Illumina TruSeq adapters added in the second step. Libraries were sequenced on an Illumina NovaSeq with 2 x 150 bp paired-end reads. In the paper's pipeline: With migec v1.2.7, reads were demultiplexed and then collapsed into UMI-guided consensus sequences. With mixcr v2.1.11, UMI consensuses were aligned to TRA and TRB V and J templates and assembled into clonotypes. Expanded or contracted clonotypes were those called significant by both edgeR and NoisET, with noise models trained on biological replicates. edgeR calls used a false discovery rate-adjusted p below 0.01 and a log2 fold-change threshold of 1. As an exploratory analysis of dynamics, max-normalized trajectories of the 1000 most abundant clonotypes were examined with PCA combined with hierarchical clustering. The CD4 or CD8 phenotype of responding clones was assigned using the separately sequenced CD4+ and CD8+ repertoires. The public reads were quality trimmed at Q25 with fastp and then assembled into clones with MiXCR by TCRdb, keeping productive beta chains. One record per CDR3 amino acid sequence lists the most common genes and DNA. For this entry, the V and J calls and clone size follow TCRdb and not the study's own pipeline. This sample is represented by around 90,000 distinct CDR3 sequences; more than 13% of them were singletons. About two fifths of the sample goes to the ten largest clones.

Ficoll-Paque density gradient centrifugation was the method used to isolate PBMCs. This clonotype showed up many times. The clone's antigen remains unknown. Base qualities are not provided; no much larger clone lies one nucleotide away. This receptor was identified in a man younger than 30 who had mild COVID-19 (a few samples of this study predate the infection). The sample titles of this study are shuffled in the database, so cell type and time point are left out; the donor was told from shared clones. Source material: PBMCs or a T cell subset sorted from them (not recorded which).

The CDR3 reads as follows: CASQDLNTGELFF. The sequenced DNA is TGCGCCAGCCAAGACTTGAACACCGGGGAGCTGTTTTTT. The V gene is TRBV10-1 and the J gene is TRBJ2-2; the D gene cannot be resolved reliably. The cysteine opens and the phenylalanine closes a CDR3 of 13 amino acids. The only DNA kept is the CDR3, 39 bases in frame from the first base. For CDR1 and CDR2, the germline V gene (reference sequence) lists WNHNN and SYGVQD. V loses 8 bases of germline sequence and J loses 1 base, and the interval between the two ends is 8 bases.